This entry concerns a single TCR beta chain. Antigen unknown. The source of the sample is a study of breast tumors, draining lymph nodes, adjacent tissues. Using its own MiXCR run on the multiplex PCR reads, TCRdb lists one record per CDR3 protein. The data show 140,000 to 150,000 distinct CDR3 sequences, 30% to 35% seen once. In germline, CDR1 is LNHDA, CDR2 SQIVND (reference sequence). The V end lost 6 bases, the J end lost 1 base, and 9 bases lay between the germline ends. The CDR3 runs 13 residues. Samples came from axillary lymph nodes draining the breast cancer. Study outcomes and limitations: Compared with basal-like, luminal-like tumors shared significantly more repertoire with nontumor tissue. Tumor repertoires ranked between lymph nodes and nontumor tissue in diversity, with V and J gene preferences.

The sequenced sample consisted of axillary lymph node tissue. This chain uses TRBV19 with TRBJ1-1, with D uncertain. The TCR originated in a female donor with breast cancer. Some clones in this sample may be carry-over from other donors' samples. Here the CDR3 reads CASSQTWNTEAFF. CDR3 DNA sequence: TGTGCCAGTAGCCAAACATGGAACACTGAAGCTTTCTTT.